The present T cell receptor (beta chain) was sequenced within a study of blood T cell repertoires in COVID-19. Study in general: The samples span acute and convalescent COVID-19 from the United States, Italy and Spain. Sample material is recorded as cDNA or gDNA derived from T cells, B-cell-depleted T cells, or PBMCs.

In the authors' workflow: Nucleated cell counts were estimated from reference gene primer amplification. The table came from immunoSEQ multiplex PCR; TCRdb's copy has only in-frame clones and leaves some out. That table is the source of V, J and clone size, and D and trimming were worked out from the DNA. The profile covers approximately 24,000 clones, with just over 85% appearing a single time and roughly 17% taken by the ten largest. Trimming removed 3 bases at V and 3 bases at J, with 12 bases between. The CDR3 totals 13 residues. In germline, CDR1 is DFQATT, CDR2 SNEGSKA (reference sequence). The specimen was peripheral blood. The clonotype originates from a man between 65 and 85 years old with acute or convalescent COVID-19. The V gene is TRBV20-1, the J gene TRBJ2-7; possible D gene TRBD1, 5 bases. CDR3 coding DNA: TGCAGTGCTAGTCAGTCAGGGAACTACGAGCAGTACTTC. It codes for CSASQSGNYEQYF.